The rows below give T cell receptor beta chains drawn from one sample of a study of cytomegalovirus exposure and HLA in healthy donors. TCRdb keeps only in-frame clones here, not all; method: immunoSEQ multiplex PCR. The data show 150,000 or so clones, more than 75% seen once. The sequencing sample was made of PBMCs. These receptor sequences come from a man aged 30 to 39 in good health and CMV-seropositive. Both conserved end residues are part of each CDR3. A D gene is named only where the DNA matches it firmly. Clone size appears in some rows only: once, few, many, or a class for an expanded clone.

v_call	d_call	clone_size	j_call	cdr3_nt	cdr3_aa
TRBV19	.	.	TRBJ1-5	TGTGCCAGTAGTATGGTTGGGGGGGCGGAAAGCAATCAGCCCCAGCATTTT	CASSMVGGAESNQPQHF
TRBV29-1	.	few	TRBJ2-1	TGCAGCGCCATAGAGGACAATGAGCAGTTCTTC	CSAIEDNEQFF
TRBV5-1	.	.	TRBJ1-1	TGCGCCAGCAGCTTGGGGGTGGGGGGGGCTACCACTGAAGCTTTCTTT	CASSLGVGGATTEAFF
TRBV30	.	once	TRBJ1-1	TGTGCCTGGAGCTCGGGGGACGGTGGTGAAGCTTTCTTT	CAWSSGDGGEAFF
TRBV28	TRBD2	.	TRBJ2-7	TGTGCCAGCAGTCCGACTAGCGGGAGGCCCTACGAGCAGTACTTC	CASSPTSGRPYEQYF
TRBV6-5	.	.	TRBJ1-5	TGTGCCAGCAGTGTAGGCGGGGCCCAGCCCCAGCATTTT	CASSVGGAQPQHF
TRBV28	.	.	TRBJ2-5	TGTGCCAGCAGTTTGTCAGGTAGAGAGACCCAGTACTTC	CASSLSGRETQYF
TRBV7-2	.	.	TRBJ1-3	TGTGCCAGCTCTCTGTCTGGAAACACCATATATTTT	CASSLSGNTIYF
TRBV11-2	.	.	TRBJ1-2	TGTGCCAGCAGCTTAGATTTCGGAGCTAACTATGGCTACACCTTC	CASSLDFGANYGYTF
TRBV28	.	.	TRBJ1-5	TGTGCCAGCAAAAGAATGTGGGTTTCGGGAAGCAATCAGCCCCAGCATTTT	CASKRMWVSGSNQPQHF
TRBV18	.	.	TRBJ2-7	TGTGCCAGCTCACCACCTCCCCCGGGTGAGCAGTACTTC	CASSPPPPGEQYF
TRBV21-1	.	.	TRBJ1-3	TGTGCCAGCAGCAAGGGAGCCGAACCGGGGTCGATCGCTTGGGACACCATATATTTT	CASSKGAEPGSIAWDTIYF
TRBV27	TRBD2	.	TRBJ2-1	TGTGCCAGCAGTAGCGGGACTAGCGGGAGCAATGAGCAGTTCTTC	CASSSGTSGSNEQFF
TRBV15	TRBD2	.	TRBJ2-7	TGTGCCACCAGCAGAGATTGGGTGGTGCTAGCGGGAGGGAGGCAGAACGAGCAGTACTTC	CATSRDWVVLAGGRQNEQYF
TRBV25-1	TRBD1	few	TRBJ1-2	TGTGCCAGCAGCTACACCGGGGACAGTGGCTACACCTTC	CASSYTGDSGYTF
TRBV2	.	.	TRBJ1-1	TGTGCCAGCACCGGACAGCTGAACACTGAAGCTTTCTTT	CASTGQLNTEAFF
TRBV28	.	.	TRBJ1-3	TGTGCCAGCAGTAGAATTAGCTCTGGAAACACCATATATTTT	CASSRISSGNTIYF
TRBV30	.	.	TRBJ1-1	TGTGCCTGGGACCGAGGACACCAGAACACTGAAGCTTTCTTT	CAWDRGHQNTEAFF
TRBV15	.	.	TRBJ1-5	TGTGCCACCAGCAGCAGGGCAAGCAATCAGCCCCAGCATTTT	CATSSRASNQPQHF
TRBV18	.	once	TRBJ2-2	TGTGCCAGCTCACCTGCTAGTGCGAACACCGGGGAGCTGTTTTTT	CASSPASANTGELFF
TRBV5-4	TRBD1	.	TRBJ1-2	TGTGCCAGCAGCTCTTCGACAGGGAGTGGCTACACCTTC	CASSSSTGSGYTF
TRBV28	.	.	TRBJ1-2	TGTGCCAGCAGCAGGGGTTGGCCGTTCTTC	CASSRGWPFF
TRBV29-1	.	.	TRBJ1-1	TGCAGCGTTGACCTCACCGGGGGGGGCGCATCGAGGGCTTTCTTT	CSVDLTGGGASRAFF
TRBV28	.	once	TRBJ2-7	TGTGCCACCAAGGAGACGGGAAATTCCTACGAGCAGTACTTC	CATKETGNSYEQYF
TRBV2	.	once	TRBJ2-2	TGTGCCAGCACTACCGGGACATATAACACCGGGGAGCTGTTTTTT	CASTTGTYNTGELFF
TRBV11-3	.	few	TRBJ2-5	TGTGCCAGCAGTTCAGGACTATCCGGGACCCAGTACTTC	CASSSGLSGTQYF
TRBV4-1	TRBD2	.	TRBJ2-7	TGCGCCAGCAGCCAAGTTCTTATTAGCGGGAGGTTGTACGAGCAGTACTTC	CASSQVLISGRLYEQYF
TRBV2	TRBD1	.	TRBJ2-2	TGTGCCAGCAGTACCCGACAGGGGAGCGGGGAGCTGTTTTTT	CASSTRQGSGELFF
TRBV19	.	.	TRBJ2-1	TGTGCCAGTAGTATAGAGGGGGGAGAGGGAGAGCAGTTCTTC	CASSIEGGEGEQFF
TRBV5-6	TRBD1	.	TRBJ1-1	TGTGCCAGCAGCATCTATTACAGGGGAACATACACTGAAGCTTTCTTT	CASSIYYRGTYTEAFF
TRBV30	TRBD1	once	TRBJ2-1	TGTGCCTGGAGTGTTAGGGACAGGGACTACAATGAGCAGTTCTTC	CAWSVRDRDYNEQFF
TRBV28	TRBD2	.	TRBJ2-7	TGTGCCAGCAGTTCCGCGGAGATCGCGGGAGGGCGTTACTACGAGCAGTACTTC	CASSSAEIAGGRYYEQYF
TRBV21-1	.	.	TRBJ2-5	TGTGCCAGCCCCCGGGACAGGGGAGAGACCCAGTACTTC	CASPRDRGETQYF
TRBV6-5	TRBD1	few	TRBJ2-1	TGTGCCAGCAGTTACGGGACAGGCTACTCCTACAATGAGCAGTTCTTC	CASSYGTGYSYNEQFF
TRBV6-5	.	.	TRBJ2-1	TGTGCCAGCAGTTACGGGCCGATCGTGGATGAGCAGTTCTTC	CASSYGPIVDEQFF
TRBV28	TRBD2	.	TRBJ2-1	TGTGCCAGCAGTTCGGGGGGGAGCCACAATGAGCAGTTCTTC	CASSSGGSHNEQFF
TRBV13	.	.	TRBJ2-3	TGTGCCAGCAGCTACCAGGGAGATACGCAGTATTTT	CASSYQGDTQYF
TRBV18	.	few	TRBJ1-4	TGTGCCAGCTCACCAGCGGCAGTTGAAAATGAAAAACTGTTTTTT	CASSPAAVENEKLFF
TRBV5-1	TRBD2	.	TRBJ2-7	TGCGCCAGCAGCTGGCAAGGGACTAGCTACGAGCAGTACTTC	CASSWQGTSYEQYF
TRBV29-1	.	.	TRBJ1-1	TGCAGCGTCGCTGGACAGAACACTGAAGCTTTCTTT	CSVAGQNTEAFF
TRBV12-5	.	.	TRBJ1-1	TGTGCTAGTGGACCCGACAGAGTGGGCACTGAAGCTTTCTTT	CASGPDRVGTEAFF
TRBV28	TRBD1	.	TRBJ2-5	TGTGCCAGCAGGCCGGACAGGGTGAGGCAAGAGACCCAGTACTTC	CASRPDRVRQETQYF
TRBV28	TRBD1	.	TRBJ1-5	TGTGCCATCGGGACAGGCAATCAGCCCCAGCATTTT	CAIGTGNQPQHF
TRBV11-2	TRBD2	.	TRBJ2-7	TGTGCCAGCACCAGAGGGACTAGCGGAGTCTACGAGCAGTACTTC	CASTRGTSGVYEQYF
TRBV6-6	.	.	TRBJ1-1	TGTGCCAGCAGTTCACCCACAGGGACCACTGAAGCTTTCTTT	CASSSPTGTTEAFF
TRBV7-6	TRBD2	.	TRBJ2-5	TGTGCCAGCAGCCCGCGACTAGCGGGAGGCGAGACCCAGTACTTC	CASSPRLAGGETQYF
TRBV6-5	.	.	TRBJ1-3	TGTGCCAGTAGAGGGACGGGAGCCTCTGGAAACACCATATATTTT	CASRGTGASGNTIYF
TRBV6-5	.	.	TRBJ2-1	TGTGCCAGCAGTTACTCAAGACTAGGGGAGCAGTTCTTC	CASSYSRLGEQFF
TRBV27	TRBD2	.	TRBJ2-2	TGTGCCAGCAGTTTATCGGTTAGCGGGGCTTCGAACACCGGGGAGCTGTTTTTT	CASSLSVSGASNTGELFF
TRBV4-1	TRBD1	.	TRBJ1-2	TGCGCCAGCAGCCAATACTACCGGGACAGGGGGCAGGGCTACACCTTC	CASSQYYRDRGQGYTF
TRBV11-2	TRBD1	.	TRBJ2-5	TGTGCCAGCAGCTTAGCCCCGACAGGGGATGGGGAGACCCAGTACTTC	CASSLAPTGDGETQYF
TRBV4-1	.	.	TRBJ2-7	TGCGCCAGCAGCCAGAGGGATCCATACGAGCAGTACTTC	CASSQRDPYEQYF
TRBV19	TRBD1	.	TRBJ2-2	TGTGCCAGTAGTACTCAGAGGACAGGGAACACCGGGGAGCTGTTTTTT	CASSTQRTGNTGELFF
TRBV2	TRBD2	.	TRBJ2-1	TGTGCCAGCAGGATGAGCGGGAGCGATGAGCAGTTCTTC	CASRMSGSDEQFF
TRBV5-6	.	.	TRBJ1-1	TGTGCCAGCAGCTTGGGGGCCGTGGGGGGAGAAGCTTTCTTT	CASSLGAVGGEAFF